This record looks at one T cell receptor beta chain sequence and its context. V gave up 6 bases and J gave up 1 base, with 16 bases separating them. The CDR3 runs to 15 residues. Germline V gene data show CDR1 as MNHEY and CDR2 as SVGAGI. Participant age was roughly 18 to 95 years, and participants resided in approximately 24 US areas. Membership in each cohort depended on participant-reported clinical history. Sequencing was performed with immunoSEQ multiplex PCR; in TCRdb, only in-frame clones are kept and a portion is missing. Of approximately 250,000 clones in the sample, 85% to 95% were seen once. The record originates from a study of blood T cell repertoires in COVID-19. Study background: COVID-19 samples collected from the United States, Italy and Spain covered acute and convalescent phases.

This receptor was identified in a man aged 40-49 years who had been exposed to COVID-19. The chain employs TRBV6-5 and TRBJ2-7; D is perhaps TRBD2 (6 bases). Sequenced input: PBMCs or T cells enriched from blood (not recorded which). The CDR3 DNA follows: TGTGCCAGCAGGATGGCGGGAACTTCGTCCTACGAGCAGTACTTC. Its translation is CASRMAGTSSYEQYF.